A single sample is the source of the 20 T cell receptor beta chains below, sequenced in a study of T-cell reconstitution after alpha-beta-depleted transplantation in children. Unique molecular identifiers were used to barcode this TCRbeta library. TCRdb re-analysed the PCR reads in MiXCR, keeping a single row per CDR3 protein. This table holds 210,000 or so distinct CDR3 sequences, approximately 11% found once. Source: PBMCs, taken before TCRalphabeta/CD19-depleted stem cell transplant. Receptor source: a child younger than two with acute myeloid leukemia, due to receive a stem cell transplant.

This clonotype was counted between two and nine times. The rearrangement links TRBV7-9 to TRBJ2-1; weak D call: TRBD2 (5 bases). The CDR3 is 11 amino acids. V was pared by 5 bases and J by 11 bases, with 10 bases between. Germline-derived CDR1 and CDR2 are SEHNR and FQNEAQ (reference sequence). CDR3 region: CASSPGSQQFF. DNA of the CDR3: TGTGCCAGCAGCCCTGGGAGTCAGCAGTTCTTC. Together with reference TRBV7-9 and TRBJ2-1, the CDR3 gives the full variable domain: DTGVSQNPRHKITKRGQNVTFRCDPISEHNRLYWYRQTLGQGPEFLTYFQNEAQLEKSRLLSDRFSAERPKGSFSTLEIQRTEQGDSAMYLCASSPGSQQFFGPGTRLTVL.

The sample holds a few counts of this clonotype. The chain has TRBV2 and TRBJ1-1, with D tentatively TRBD1 (5 bases). The CDR3 is made up of 15 amino acids. Germline lookup yields CDR1 SNHLY and CDR2 FYNNEI. V was clipped by 3 bases and J by 4 bases, with 15 bases between them. DNA of the CDR3: TGTGCCAGCAGTGAGAGGGACGGATTGAGCACTGAAGCTTTCTTT. Its protein is CASSERDGLSTEAFF.

This clonotype occurred many times. The CDR3 DNA is TGTGCCATCAGTGAGCCGGGAGCGGAACCAAGCACAGATACGCAGTATTTT. It translates to CAISEPGAEPSTDTQYF. The chain has TRBV10-3 and TRBJ2-3; D possibly corresponds to TRBD2 (6 bases). The V end was cut by 2 bases, the J end by 0 bases, with 15 bases between. CDR3 length: 17 amino acids. CDR1 ENHRY and CDR2 SYGVKD come from the germline V gene.

On this clonotype itself: A read error is possible here, since a much larger clone lies one base away. This rearrangement joins TRBV14 to TRBJ2-1, with TRBD2 identical over 8 bases. The CDR3 is 16 residues long. Germline V gene sequence: CDR1 SGHDN, CDR2 FVKESK. Written as DNA, the CDR3 is TGTGTCAGCAGCCAATTTAGAACTAGCGGTTACAATGAGCAGTTCTTC. Its protein is CVSSQFRTSGYNEQFF.

This clonotype was counted at least ten times. The CDR3 DNA reads TGTGCCAGCAGCTTACACCTCCGAGAGACCCAGTACTTC. It yields the protein CASSLHLRETQYF. V gene TRBV7-7 combines with J gene TRBJ2-5; no clear D. Germline V CDR1 and CDR2: SSHAT, FNYEAQ (reference sequence). The CDR3 loop spans 13 amino acids. The V end lost 2 bases, the J end lost 4 bases, and 8 bases lay between the germline ends. Together with reference TRBV7-7 and TRBJ2-5, the CDR3 gives the full variable domain: GAGVSQSPRYKVTKRGQDVTLRCDPISSHATLYWYQQALGQGPEFLTYFNYEAQPDKSGLPSDRFSAERPEGSISTLTIQRTEQRDSAMYRCASSLHLRETQYFGPGTRLLVL.

This clonotype was seen ten or more times. The V call is TRBV7-9, the J call TRBJ2-3, with a weak D call TRBD1 (5 bases). The CDR3 covers 14 residues. V gave up 2 bases and J gave up 5 bases, with 11 bases separating them. The germline V gene has CDR1 SEHNR and CDR2 FQNEAQ (reference sequence). In DNA, the CDR3 is TGTGCCAGCAGCTTACAGGGTTCGAGAGATACGCAGTATTTT. This translates into CASSLQGSRDTQYF.

This clonotype was observed at least ten times. The genes are TRBV13 and TRBJ2-7, with D uncertain. Germline CDR1 is PRHDT and CDR2 is FYEKMQ (reference sequence). V was trimmed by 7 bases and J by 2 bases, leaving 15 bases between them. CDR3 size: 14 residues. The CDR3 DNA reads TGTGCCAGCACCCGGGTGAGAAATCCCTACGAGCAGTACTTC. Encoded protein: CASTRVRNPYEQYF.

V is TRBV28 and J is TRBJ2-1; tentatively, D is TRBD1 (5 bases). Germline V gene data show CDR1 as MDHEN and CDR2 as SYDVKM. Trimming pared 7 bases from V and 6 bases from J, leaving 19 bases between. The CDR3 has 15 residues. The CDR3 DNA reads TGTGCCAGCACAATCGCGGCAGGGTACTCCAATGAGCAGTTCTTC. Translated: CASTIAAGYSNEQFF. Combining the CDR3 with reference TRBV28 and TRBJ2-1 gives the whole variable domain DVKVTQSSRYLVKRTGEKVFLECVQDMDHENMFWYRQDPGLGLRLIYFSYDVKMKEKGDIPEGYSVSREKKERFSLILESASTNQTSMYLCASTIAAGYSNEQFFGPGTRLTVL.

This clonotype appeared many times. The chain recombines TRBV5-1 with TRBJ1-6, with unresolved D. With 0 bases removed from V and 9 bases from J, the gap between germline ends came to 10 bases. Germline V gene sequence: CDR1 SGHRS, CDR2 YFSETQ. This CDR3 has 14 residues. The CDR3 DNA sequence: TGCGCCAGCAGCTTGGACCATGACGTTTCACCCCTCCACTTT. Protein: CASSLDHDVSPLHF.

This clonotype was observed many times. The chain employs TRBV5-1 and TRBJ2-1; possibly TRBD2 for D (6 bases). Germline values: CDR1 SGHRS, CDR2 YFSETQ. The germline V and J ends were trimmed by 0 bases and 2 bases, with 12 bases remaining between them. The CDR3 sequence is 16 residues long. The CDR3 here is CASSLALSGTYNEQFF. CDR3 sequence (DNA): TGCGCCAGCAGCTTGGCCCTTAGCGGAACCTACAATGAGCAGTTCTTC.

Only a few counts were recorded for this clonotype. The chain carries TRBV4-1 and TRBJ1-6; D uncertain. CDR1 is MGHRA, CDR2 YSYEKL, per germline. The germline V and J ends were trimmed by 0 bases and 6 bases, with 21 bases remaining between them. The CDR3 contains 19 residues. The CDR3 bases are TGCGCCAGCAGCCAAGAATTTGGGTTGGGAGGCTCGACTAATTCACCCCTCCACTTT. Its protein is CASSQEFGLGGSTNSPLHF.

This clonotype occurred many times. This sequence joins TRBV20-1 and TRBJ2-7; tentatively, D is TRBD1 (6 bases). The V end was cut by 6 bases, the J end by 6 bases, with 15 bases between. CDR3 size: 12 residues. The V gene's germline CDR1 is DFQATT and CDR2 SNEGSKA (reference sequence). CDR3 in amino acids: CSARSAGVEQYF. Here the CDR3 DNA reads TGCAGTGCCCGCTCGGCAGGGGTCGAGCAGTACTTC.

This chain uses TRBV29-1 with TRBJ2-5; the D is unclear. The V and J ends lost 5 bases and 5 bases respectively, with 18 bases between them. This CDR3 has 14 amino acids. Germline CDR1 SQVTM, CDR2 ANQGSEA. DNA of the CDR3: TGCAGCGTTTACCCGGACGGTTCCTGGGAGACCCAGTACTTC. It yields the protein CSVYPDGSWETQYF. Filled out from reference TRBV29-1 and TRBJ2-5, the complete variable domain reads SAVISQKPSRDICQRGTSLTIQCQVDSQVTMMFWYRQQPGQSLTLIATANQGSEATYESGFVIDKFPISRPNLTFSTLTVSNMSPEDSSIYLCSVYPDGSWETQYFGPGTRLLVL.

The chain recombines TRBV3-1 with TRBJ2-5; D may be TRBD2 (7 bases). The ends were cut back, 4 bases at V and 5 bases at J, with 29 bases in the middle. CDR3 size: 19 residues. Per germline, CDR1 LGHDT and CDR2 YNNKEL (reference sequence). The CDR3 nucleotides read TGTGCCAGCAGCCCGGGGGCGAGGGGCGGGGGCCACAAGTTCGAGACCCAGTACTTC. This codes for CASSPGARGGGHKFETQYF.

This clonotype was recorded once. A much larger clonotype is one base distant, so this may be a read error. J is TRBJ2-5 and V is TRBV9; no clear D. The CDR3 is 14 residues long. In germline, CDR1 is SGDLS, CDR2 YYNGEE. The CDR3 nucleotides are TGTGCCAGCAGCGTAGGTGGTATACAAGTGACCCAGTACTTC. Its protein is CASSVGGIQVTQYF.

The CDR3 sequence: CASSSGGGTTNEKLFF. The CDR3 nucleotides are TGCGCCAGCAGCTCTGGGGGCGGGACAACTAATGAAAAACTGTTTTTT. The V call is TRBV5-1, the J call TRBJ1-4, with TRBD1 as a possible D gene (6 bases). Germline loops: CDR1 SGHRS, CDR2 YFSETQ. The CDR3 extends over 16 amino acids. The V and J ends lost 3 bases and 0 bases respectively, with 12 bases between them.

In its sample, this clonotype was seen many times. The chain is built from TRBV6-2 or TRBV6-3 and TRBJ2-5, with a weak D call TRBD2 (6 bases). The CDR3 sequence is 17 residues long. Germline CDR1 and CDR2: MNHEY and SVGEGT. V was shortened by 2 bases and J by 1 base, with 17 bases between the two germline ends. The CDR3: CASSYPRASASQETQYF. The CDR3 DNA reads TGTGCCAGCAGTTACCCTCGAGCTAGCGCCTCCCAAGAGACCCAGTACTTC.

This clonotype was observed at least ten times. The chain employs TRBV18 and TRBJ2-5, with D possibly TRBD2 on 6 matching bases. The CDR3 runs 16 residues. The germline V gene has CDR1 KGHSH and CDR2 LQKENI. Trimming cost V 0 bases and J 5 bases, with 16 bases left between them. The CDR3 is CASSPPRRAGLETQYF. The CDR3 DNA reads as TGTGCCAGCTCACCACCTAGGAGGGCCGGTTTGGAGACCCAGTACTTC.

This clonotype was observed at least ten times. The chain uses TRBV24-1 and TRBJ2-1, with D possibly TRBD2 on 6 matching bases. This CDR3 spans 16 amino acids. In germline, CDR1 is KGHDR, CDR2 SFDVKD. V was cut by 1 base and J by 0 bases, with 9 bases left in between. CDR3 coding DNA: TGTGCCACCAGTGATTTTGGGACTGACTCCTACAATGAGCAGTTCTTC. Protein: CATSDFGTDSYNEQFF.

This clonotype was counted many times. The genes are TRBV27 and TRBJ2-4, with 8 bases lining up with TRBD1. This CDR3 contains 15 residues. CDR1 and CDR2 (germline): MNHEY, SMNVEV (reference sequence). V lost 1 base and J lost 8; bases outside the gene matches: 7. The CDR3 spells CASSLFGTGLYIQYF. The CDR3 coding sequence is TGTGCCAGCAGTTTATTCGGGACAGGACTATACATTCAGTACTTC.